This T cell receptor beta chain was captured by sequencing in a study of cytomegalovirus exposure and HLA in healthy donors. Regarding the study as a whole: Researchers catalogued about 160 TCR beta chains as cytomegalovirus-associated. Trimming of TCR beta V- and J-genes showed a link, identified in a later analysis, to a missense DCLRE1C variant. Among immune exposure information, only CMV serostatus was available.

Primers: 60 Vbeta forward and 13 Jbeta reverse. TCRdb keeps only in-frame clones here, not all; method: immunoSEQ multiplex PCR. The profile shows tens of thousands of clones, 70% to 80% of them singletons. Turning to this clone: Its antigen remains unknown.

The sequence was collected from a man in his fifties or sixties in good health and CMV-seropositive. The sequenced material came from PBMCs.

CDR3 in amino acids: CASSEDRRGMTDTQYF. The CDR3 DNA is TGTGCCAGCAGTGAAGACCGCAGGGGGATGACAGATACGCAGTATTTT. The chain is built from TRBV6-1 and TRBJ2-3; TRBD1 matches at 7 bases. Germline-derived CDR1 and CDR2 are MNHNS and SASEGT. This CDR3 comprises 16 residues. With V trimmed by 1 base and J by 3 bases, 7 bases remained unmatched.